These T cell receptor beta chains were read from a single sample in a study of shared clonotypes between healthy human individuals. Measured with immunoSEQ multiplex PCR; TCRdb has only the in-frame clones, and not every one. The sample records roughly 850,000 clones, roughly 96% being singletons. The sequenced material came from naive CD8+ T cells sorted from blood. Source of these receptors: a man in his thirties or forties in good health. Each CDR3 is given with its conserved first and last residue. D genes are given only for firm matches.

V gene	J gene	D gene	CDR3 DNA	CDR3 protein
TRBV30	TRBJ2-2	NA	TGTGCCTGGAGGCCCCGGAGCACCGGGGAGCTGTTTTTT	CAWRPRSTGELFF
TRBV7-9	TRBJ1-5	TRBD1	TGTGCCAGCAGCTTCGGGACAGGGGAGGACCAGCCCCAGCATTTT	CASSFGTGEDQPQHF
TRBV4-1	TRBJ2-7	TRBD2	TGCGCCAGCAGCCCCGGACTAGCGGGAGTCTACGAGCAGTACTTC	CASSPGLAGVYEQYF
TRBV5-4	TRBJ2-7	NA	TGTGCCAGCAGCTTGGAACAGTCCTACGAGCAGTACTTC	CASSLEQSYEQYF
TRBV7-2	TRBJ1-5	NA	TGTGCCAGCAGCTTAGGAGGCTTGGGAGTAGGCAATCAGCCCCAGCATTTT	CASSLGGLGVGNQPQHF
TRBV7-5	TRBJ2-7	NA	TGTGTCAGAAGCTTAGAGGGGCGGGCAGCGGGCTTCTACGAGCAGTACTTC	CVRSLEGRAAGFYEQYF
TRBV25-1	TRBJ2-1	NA	TGTGCCAGCAGTCCAACAGGGATTCTTAGCTCCTACAATGAGCAGTTCTTC	CASSPTGILSSYNEQFF
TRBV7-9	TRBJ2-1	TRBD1	TGTGCCAGCAGCCGGGACAGGGATGAGCAGTTCTTC	CASSRDRDEQFF
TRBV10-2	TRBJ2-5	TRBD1	TGCGCCAGCAGAGTCGGCAGGGGGCCGCAAGAGACCCAGTACTTC	CASRVGRGPQETQYF
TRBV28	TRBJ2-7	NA	TGTGCCAGCAGTCCCCAAGGACAGTCCTACGAGCAGTACTTC	CASSPQGQSYEQYF
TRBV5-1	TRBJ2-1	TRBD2	TGCGCCAGCAGCTTGGGGGAGGGCTCCTACAATGAGCAGTTCTTC	CASSLGEGSYNEQFF
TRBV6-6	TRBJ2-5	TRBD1	TGTGCCAGCAGTTTAGGGGGCGCCTGGGAGACCCAGTACTTC	CASSLGGAWETQYF
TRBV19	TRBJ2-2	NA	TGTGCCAGTACTAACCACGGGGAGCTGTTTTTT	CASTNHGELFF
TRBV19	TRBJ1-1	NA	TGTGCCAGTAGTAGATGGGCGGGGCTCGACACTGAAGCTTTCTTT	CASSRWAGLDTEAFF
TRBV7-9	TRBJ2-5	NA	TGTGCCAGCAGCGAAACGGGGGAGACCCAGTACTTC	CASSETGETQYF
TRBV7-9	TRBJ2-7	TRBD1	TGTGCCAGCAGCGATACAGGGGCGAGCTCCTACGAGCAGTACTTC	CASSDTGASSYEQYF